This TCR beta chain appears in the sequencing data of a study of blood T cell repertoires in COVID-19. TCRdb keeps only in-frame clones here, not all; method: immunoSEQ multiplex PCR. The sample gives more than 200,000 clones, about 85% of which show up once; approximately 1.8% is in the top ten. This clone was picked up many times. With V trimmed by 0 bases and J by 4 bases, 6 bases remained unmatched. This CDR3 is built from 16 residues. Germline V gene sequence: CDR1 SGHDN, CDR2 FVKESK. Sequencing used peripheral blood. This chain joins TRBV14 and TRBJ2-1; 7 bases fit TRBD1. This clonotype originated in a man aged 70 or older with acute or convalescent COVID-19. In nucleotides, the CDR3 is TGTGCCAGCAGCCAAGACTTTGGGGACAGATACAATGAGCAGTTCTTC. Protein: CASSQDFGDRYNEQFF.